The 27 T cell receptor beta chains below come from one sample, sequenced in a study of memory CD4+ T cells and cytomegalovirus serostatus. Data came from immunoSEQ multiplex PCR; TCRdb stores just in-frame clones and leaves some out. The sample lists tens of thousands of clones, over 70% seen once, with more than 0.8% in the top ten. Single viable CD3+CD4+CD8-CD45RO+ cells were sorted as the memory CD4+ T cells. Material: memory CD4+ T cells from blood. These receptors originate from an adult in good health and CMV-seronegative.

The chain combines TRBV7-2 with TRBJ2-3; TRBD2 might be the D (5 bases). This CDR3 has 13 amino acids. Trimming stripped 5 bases from V and 6 bases from J, with 12 bases between. Germline V CDR1 and CDR2: SGHTA, FQGNSA. CDR3 in DNA: TGTGCCAGCAGCGTCAGACCGGGGGATACGCAGTATTTT. Protein product: CASSVRPGDTQYF.

The V gene is TRBV7-2, the J gene TRBJ1-4, with D maybe TRBD1 (5 bases). The CDR3 totals 16 residues. With 5 bases removed from V and 0 bases from J, the gap between germline ends came to 13 bases. Germline assignment: CDR1 SGHTA and CDR2 FQGNSA. CDR3 loop: CASSPPRASTNEKLFF. CDR3 nucleotides: TGTGCCAGCAGCCCGCCCAGGGCGTCAACTAATGAAAAACTGTTTTTT.

There are a few counts of this clone. V is TRBV18 and J is TRBJ2-7; the D gene is possibly TRBD1 (6 bases). The CDR3 loop spans 13 amino acids. Trimming cost V 4 bases and J 2 bases, with 9 bases left between them. Germline CDR1 is KGHSH and CDR2 is LQKENI. CDR3 sequence reads: CASSQQGTYEQYF. For the CDR3, the DNA is TGTGCCAGCTCACAACAGGGAACCTACGAGCAGTACTTC. Based on the CDR3 plus reference TRBV18 and TRBJ2-7, the full variable domain is NAGVMQNPRHLVRRRGQEARLRCSPMKGHSHVYWYRQLPEEGLKFMVYLQKENIIDESGMPKERFSAEFPKEGPSILRIQQVVRGDSAAYFCASSQQGTYEQYFGPGTRLTVT.

The chain employs TRBV6-5 and TRBJ2-7; 9 bases agree with TRBD1. V trimming: 7 bases; J trimming: 1 base; junction bases outside the gene matches: 8. There are 15 residues in the CDR3. Germline V lookup: CDR1 MNHEY, CDR2 SVGAGI. In DNA, the CDR3 is TGTGCCAGCACCCGTACAGGGGGCGCTTCCTACGAGCAGTACTTC. This translates into CASTRTGGASYEQYF.

Details on this clone: One junction end disagrees with the germline gene, perhaps due to a read error. The chain is built from TRBV7-9 and TRBJ2-5, with D unclear. Germline V gene lookup returns CDR1 SEHNR and CDR2 FQNEAQ (reference sequence). The CDR3 length is 15 residues. CDR3 sequence reads: CASSLAGATGETQYF. In DNA form, the CDR3 reads TGTGCCAGCAGTTTAGCAGGAGCCACGGGTGAGACCCAGTACTTC.

The chain is built from TRBV20-1 and TRBJ1-2; no reliable D call. V gave up 3 bases and J gave up 8 bases, with 7 bases separating them. This CDR3 is 10 amino acids long. Germline V gene lookup returns CDR1 DFQATT and CDR2 SNEGSKA (reference sequence). As DNA, the CDR3 is TGCAGTGCTAGTTCCTTAGGCTACACCTTC. Protein sequence: CSASSLGYTF.

The CDR3 spells CASSKDRESSPLHF. CDR3 nucleotide sequence: TGTGCCAGCTCAAAGGACAGGGAAAGTTCACCCCTCCACTTT. This chain connects TRBV18 to TRBJ1-6; 8 bases fit TRBD1. The V and J ends lost 5 bases and 9 bases, in that order; junction bases with no gene match: 6. The CDR3 is 14 amino acids. Germline values: CDR1 KGHSH, CDR2 LQKENI.

The rearrangement links TRBV5-8 to TRBJ2-5; 8 nucleotides agree with TRBD1. V lost 6 bases to trimming and J lost 5 bases; unmatched junction nucleotides: 12. Looked up from germline, CDR1 is SGHTS and CDR2 is YDEGEE. The CDR3 spans 15 residues. CDR3 protein: CASILPGGASETQYF. CDR3 nucleotide sequence: TGTGCCAGCATCCTCCCAGGGGGCGCGTCGGAGACCCAGTACTTC.

This chain uses TRBV6-5 with TRBJ1-1, with 7 bases fitting TRBD1. This CDR3 spans 16 amino acids. Germline V CDR1 and CDR2: MNHEY, SVGAGI. The V segment lost 0 bases and the J segment 3 bases; nucleotides outside the gene matches: 7. The CDR3 region has the DNA TGTGCCAGCAGTTACTCGAGGCCAGGGGGGGACACTGAAGCTTTCTTT. Residues: CASSYSRPGGDTEAFF.

Here the CDR3 reads CASSLGRQNTEAFF. CDR3 sequence (DNA): TGTGCCAGCAGCTTAGGCAGGCAGAACACTGAAGCTTTCTTT. The J gene is TRBJ1-1, the V gene TRBV11-2; D not certain. The germline gives CDR1 SGHAT, CDR2 FQNNGV. Trimming took off 1 base at V and 1 base at J, with 7 bases between the two ends. This CDR3 has 14 amino acids.

The chain links TRBV29-1 to TRBJ2-3, with D maybe TRBD1 (6 bases). Between the trimmed V and J ends, which lost 8 bases and 6 bases, there was a span of 12 bases. The CDR3 is 11 residues long. The germline CDR1 and CDR2 sequences are SQVTM and ANQGSEA. Here the CDR3 DNA reads TGCAGCACCAGGGGAGCCGATACGCAGTATTTT. This gives the protein CSTRGADTQYF.

The V and J genes are TRBV11-3 and TRBJ1-1; D unclear. Germline CDR1 reads SGHNT; CDR2 reads YENEEA. V lost 4 bases to trimming and J lost 5 bases, with 11 bases between them. The CDR3 consists of 13 residues. The CDR3 coding sequence is TGTGCCAGCAGCTCGACCGGGGATACTGAAGCTTTCTTT. This sequence encodes CASSSTGDTEAFF.

This chain connects TRBV2 to TRBJ2-1; 9 bases align to TRBD1. CDR1 and CDR2 (germline): SNHLY, FYNNEI. V trimming: 7 bases; J trimming: 4 bases; junction bases outside the gene matches: 8. The CDR3 is made up of 15 amino acids. CDR3 loop: CASKRSGTGYNEQFF. DNA of the CDR3: TGTGCCAGCAAGAGATCCGGGACAGGGTACAATGAGCAGTTCTTC.

The rearrangement links TRBV5-1 to TRBJ2-3; D remains ambiguous. V was shortened by 4 bases and J by 4 bases, with 13 bases between the two germline ends. This CDR3 spans 14 amino acids. CDR1 and CDR2 from the germline V gene are SGHRS and YFSETQ. The CDR3 here is CASSPKLGADTQYF. CDR3 DNA: TGCGCCAGCAGCCCGAAATTGGGTGCAGATACGCAGTATTTT.

This chain uses TRBV5-1 with TRBJ2-5; D not certain. The germline V gene encodes CDR1 SGHRS and CDR2 YFSETQ. V lost 4 bases and J 1 base, leaving 11 bases between the germline ends. There are 14 residues in the CDR3. The CDR3 coding sequence is TGCGCCAGCAGCGAGAGGACGGGCCAAGAGACCCAGTACTTC. Translating gives CASSERTGQETQYF.

This clone was detected only once. This chain links TRBV5-1 with TRBJ2-3, with 10 bases fitting TRBD2. Germline assignment: CDR1 SGHRS and CDR2 YFSETQ. The CDR3 totals 19 residues. The V segment lost 4 bases and the J segment 0 bases; nucleotides outside the gene matches: 14. CDR3 region: CASSARTSGIGTSTDTQYF. In DNA form, the CDR3 reads TGCGCCAGCAGCGCCCGTACTAGCGGGATTGGTACTAGCACAGATACGCAGTATTTT.

The CDR3 is CASQQGYNSPLHF. CDR3 in DNA: TGTGCCAGCCAACAGGGGTATAATTCACCCCTCCACTTT. The V call is TRBV6-5, the J call TRBJ1-6; 7 positions agree with TRBD1. The trim removed 8 bases at V and 4 bases at J, leaving 2 bases unmatched. Germline CDR1 MNHEY, CDR2 SVGAGI. This CDR3 spans 13 amino acids.

The chain carries TRBV10-3 and TRBJ2-1, with D possibly TRBD2 on 5 matching bases. V dropped 10 bases and J dropped 6 bases, with 19 bases sitting between them. The germline gives CDR1 ENHRY, CDR2 SYGVKD. CDR3 length equals 14 residues. The CDR3 loop reads CATLPVVATNEQFF. The DNA for the CDR3 is TGTGCCACCCTCCCGGTCGTAGCGACCAATGAGCAGTTCTTC.

This clone has just a few counts. The rearrangement joins TRBV6-1 to TRBJ2-3; TRBD2 aligns across 7 bases. The CDR3 has 15 residues. J lost 6 bases, V lost 8 bases, and 14 bases had no gene match. Germline V gives CDR1 MNHNS, CDR2 SASEGT. The CDR3 DNA reads TGTGCCAGCCAGGAGGCGGCTAGCGGTAGGGATACGCAGTATTTT. Its translation is CASQEAASGRDTQYF.

This chain joins TRBV15 and TRBJ1-2; TRBD1 is a possible D gene (6 bases). The CDR3 has 15 amino acids. CDR1 and CDR2 (germline): LNHNV, YYDKDF (reference sequence). V lost 1 base to trimming and J lost 5 bases, with 14 bases between them. The CDR3 protein is CATSRGTAESYGYTF. As DNA, the CDR3 is TGTGCCACCAGCAGAGGGACAGCCGAGTCTTATGGCTACACCTTC.

This clone was recorded once. The chain joins TRBV19 to TRBJ1-4; maybe TRBD1 (5 bases). There are 14 residues in the CDR3. CDR1 is LNHDA and CDR2 is SQIVND in the germline V gene (reference sequence). Between the trimmed V and J ends, which lost 8 bases and 0 bases, there was a span of 10 bases. The CDR3 DNA follows: TGTGCCAGTCGACAGTTGTCAACTAATGAAAAACTGTTTTTT. It specifies CASRQLSTNEKLFF.

This chain connects TRBV6-6 to TRBJ2-2; weak D call: TRBD1 (5 bases). The CDR3 totals 13 residues. Germline lookup yields CDR1 MNHNY and CDR2 SVGAGI (reference sequence). Deletions cut 2 bases from V and 9 bases from J, with 10 bases between. CDR3 coding DNA: TGTGCCAGCAGTTACCTGCAGGGCTGGGAGCTGTTTTTT. It codes for CASSYLQGWELFF.

This clone was seen a single time. The gene calls are TRBV20-1 and TRBJ1-2, with D possibly being TRBD1 (5 bases). The CDR3 has 11 residues. The germline gives CDR1 DFQATT, CDR2 SNEGSKA (reference sequence). Trimming stripped 6 bases from V and 12 bases from J, with 17 bases between. The CDR3 is CSARDFKADTF. For the CDR3, the DNA is TGCAGTGCGAGGGACTTCAAGGCCGACACCTTC.

The genes are TRBV5-8 and TRBJ2-5; 14 bases line up with TRBD2. The CDR3 consists of 16 residues. The germline CDR1 and CDR2 sequences are SGHTS and YDEGEE. V lost 3 bases and J lost 1; bases outside the gene matches: 2. The CDR3 sequence: CASSWGTSGGQETQYF. The CDR3 DNA sequence: TGTGCCAGCAGCTGGGGGACTAGCGGGGGCCAAGAGACCCAGTACTTC.

The rearrangement links TRBV5-4 to TRBJ1-2; perhaps TRBD1 as D (6 bases). Germline CDR1 and CDR2: SGHNT and YYREEE (reference sequence). V shed 0 bases and J shed 4 bases, with 7 bases lying between them. There are 13 residues in the CDR3. The DNA of the CDR3 is TGTGCCAGCAGCTTGGAGGACAGCTATGGCTACACCTTC. Translating it yields CASSLEDSYGYTF.

V and J are TRBV28 and TRBJ2-1, with a tentative D call TRBD1 (7 bases). The V gene's germline CDR1 is MDHEN and CDR2 SYDVKM. The length of the CDR3 is 15 residues. Trimming removed 5 bases from V and 3 bases from J, with 14 bases in between. The CDR3 DNA sequence: TGTGCCAGCAGTCCTATCCAGGGGGGCTACAATGAGCAGTTCTTC. It encodes CASSPIQGGYNEQFF.

The sample holds a few counts of this clone. V is TRBV21-1 and J is TRBJ1-5. TRBV21-1 is marked as a pseudogene. The CDR3 is 11 amino acids. The DNA of the CDR3 is TGTGCCAGCAGCAAGGATCAGCCCCAGCATTTT. Translation gives CASSKDQPQHF.